This paragraph covers one T cell receptor beta chain sequence. The germline gives CDR1 SGDLS, CDR2 YYNGEE. This CDR3 is built from 13 residues. Trimming took off 3 bases at V and 7 bases at J, with 8 bases between the two ends. This entry is derived from a study of technical replicates of blood from a few donors. Libraries were prepared by immunoSEQ multiplex PCR; TCRdb keeps only in-frame clonotypes and omits some of them. This table holds about 80,000 clones, approximately 93% found once. This clonotype was sampled from a human donor in good health. The sequenced sample was T cells isolated from PBMCs. The chain uses TRBV9 and TRBJ1-6, with D possibly being TRBD1 (6 bases). The CDR3 spells CASSAQGNSPLHF. In DNA form, the CDR3 reads TGTGCCAGCAGCGCCCAGGGGAATTCACCCCTCCACTTT.